What follows is one T cell receptor (beta chain) and its context. It has no known antigen specificity. No quality values exist for individual bases; no much larger clone is one base distant. These data are taken from a study of blood T cell repertoires in COVID-19 (dated by TCRdb to about 2020). About the study as a whole: The collaborator samples originated in the United States, Italy and Spain and spanned the acute and convalescent phases of COVID-19. The prospective study material was composed of cDNA or gDNA derived from T cells, B-cell-depleted T cells, or PBMCs. The dataset comprised deeply sampled blood TCRbeta repertoires from subjects exposed to, actively infected with, or recovered from COVID-19. The repertoires were made available in a free public database intended to serve as a resource for research on the immune response to SARS-CoV-2. The samples were drawn from two sources: the first 160 participants of the ongoing ImmuneRACE study, and 1,000 to 1,500 subjects contributed by 6 global collaborators. Nearly every sample came with metadata listing a de-identified subject ID, COVID-19 status, age in years and sex. Where available, HLA class I and class II types were taken from metadata supplied by the sample provider and were not determined by assay-based typing.

TCRbeta CDR3 regions were amplified from genomic DNA using the immunoSEQ Assay, a bias-controlled multiplex PCR. The study's processing was this. Nucleated cell counts per sample were estimated from amplification of reference gene primers within the assay. To quantify the absolute abundance of each unique TCRbeta CDR3 rearrangement, sequence reads were collapsed and filtered. For each sample, productive Simpson clonality was calculated as the square root of Simpson's diversity index across productive rearrangements. Entries here come from immuneACCESS through TCRdb and include only in-frame sequences with V and J called. Some clones fail to appear in such tables; in the studies checked, an unresolved V gene covers under half of the shortfall, and the cause of the remainder is unknown. The D gene and trimming were derived from the DNA, and the V and J assignments and clone size from that table. This sample lists hundreds of thousands of clones; about nine tenths were detected once. Around 10% of the sample comes from the top ten.

One collaborating source in Seattle enrolled patients while the patients were actively infected and followed the patients over time throughout the course of disease. Collaborating institutions collected whole blood in K2EDTA tubes following their own protocols. For TCRbeta analysis, collaborator samples were shipped as frozen whole blood, as isolated PBMCs, or as DNA extracted from either sample type. Spanning cysteine to phenylalanine, the CDR3 consists of 20 amino acids. CDR3 DNA is the only sequence kept; it has 60 bases, read in frame from the first base. V trim: 4 bases; J trim: 1 base; unmatched bases: 18. From a lookup of the germline V gene, CDR1 and CDR2 are SGHDN and FVKESK. Results the study describes overall, beyond this receptor: The amount of clinical and demographic metadata varied by source and participant and was provided uncurated.

The sample was peripheral blood. The chain couples TRBV14 to TRBJ2-3, and TRBD1 matches 9 of the central bases. The clonotype originates from a woman in her 30s with COVID-19, enrolled during active disease. The CDR3 protein: CASSPRYRGLEVPRTDTQYF. The DNA sequence reads TGTGCCAGCAGCCCAAGATACAGGGGGCTGGAGGTACCCCGCACAGATACGCAGTATTTT.